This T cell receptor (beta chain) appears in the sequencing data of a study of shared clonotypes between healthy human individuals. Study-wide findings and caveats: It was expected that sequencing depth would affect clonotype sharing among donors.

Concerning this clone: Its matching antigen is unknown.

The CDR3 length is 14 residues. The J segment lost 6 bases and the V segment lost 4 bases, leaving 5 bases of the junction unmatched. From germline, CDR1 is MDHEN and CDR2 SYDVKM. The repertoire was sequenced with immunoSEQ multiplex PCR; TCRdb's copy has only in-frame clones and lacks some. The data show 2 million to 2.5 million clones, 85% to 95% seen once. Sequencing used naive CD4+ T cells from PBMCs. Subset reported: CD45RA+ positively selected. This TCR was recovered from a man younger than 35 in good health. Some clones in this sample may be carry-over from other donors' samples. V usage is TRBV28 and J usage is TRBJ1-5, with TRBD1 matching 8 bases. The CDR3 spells CASSSGQGIQPQHF. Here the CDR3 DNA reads TGTGCCAGCAGTTCAGGACAGGGCATTCAGCCCCAGCATTTT. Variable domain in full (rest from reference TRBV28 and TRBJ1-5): DVKVTQSSRYLVKRTGEKVFLECVQDMDHENMFWYRQDPGLGLRLIYFSYDVKMKEKGDIPEGYSVSREKKERFSLILESASTNQTSMYLCASSSGQGIQPQHFGDGTRLSIL.